The TCR beta chain described here comes from a study of vaccination effects on CD4 cells after COVID-19. Study-level background: Two doses of BNT162b2 or mRNA-1273 vaccine were administered to participants. Study-level results: Clones of infection and vaccine origin contracted markedly late after vaccination.

Points on this clone: The antigen is unknown.

Within the ViraFEST assay, antigen-specific CD4+ T cells underwent expansion with viral peptide pools prior to sequencing. Upon completion of around ten days in culture, CD4+ T cells were isolated. The CDR3 contains 15 residues. Germline CDR1 is MNHEY and CDR2 is SVGAGI. Trimming took off 7 bases at V and 0 bases at J, with 12 bases between the two ends. The protocol was immunoSEQ multiplex PCR, while the TCRdb copy is restricted to in-frame clones and leaves out a portion. The sample lists about 61,000 clones, 80% to 90% seen once, with less than 3% in the top ten. This sequence originates from a human donor who received a COVID-19 vaccine. The chain carries TRBV6-5 and TRBJ1-4, with D uncertain. The sequenced sample was CD4+ T cells from PBMCs cultured with HCoV-229E spike peptides, obtained before COVID-19 vaccination. The CDR3, as DNA: TGTGCCAGCAATACCCACAGTGCAACTAATGAAAAACTGTTTTTT. Translation: CASNTHSATNEKLFF.